This entry concerns a single T cell receptor beta chain. The source of the sample is a study of glioma-infiltrating T cells after dendritic cell vaccination. As to time point: after dendritic cell vaccination, including at tumor progression/relapse. The V gene end was trimmed by 1 base and the J gene end by 6 bases; junction bases not matched to a gene: 6. This CDR3 comprises 16 residues. In germline, CDR1 is SGHRS, CDR2 YFSETQ. The data were produced by immunoSEQ multiplex PCR, yet TCRdb's version contains in-frame clones alone and is incomplete. Of some 110,000 clones listed, 90% were seen once; the top ten hold over 2.5%.

This TCR was recovered from a human donor with glioblastoma. This chain joins TRBV5-1 and TRBJ1-4, with 10 bases aligning to TRBD1. The specimen comprised blood, sampled after dendritic cell vaccination. This CDR3 is CASSLPDRGQDEKLFF. The CDR3 nucleotides read TGCGCCAGCAGCTTGCCAGACAGGGGGCAGGATGAAAAACTGTTTTTT.